The source of this T cell receptor beta chain is a study of cytomegalovirus exposure and HLA in healthy donors. Notes on the study in general: There were a few CMV-associated chains whose specificity for CMV antigens was confirmed in vitro. In a later analysis, across HLA loci, associated TCR counts were highest for DRB1, lowest for HLA-C.

PCR was performed using 60 Vbeta and 13 Jbeta primers. The repertoire was sequenced with immunoSEQ multiplex PCR; TCRdb's copy has only in-frame clones and lacks some. The sample has approximately 61,000 clones, approximately 72% seen once. The CDR3 has 15 amino acids. The V end was cut by 2 bases, the J end by 3 bases, with 10 bases between. Germline lookup yields CDR1 MNHNS and CDR2 SASEGT. Only a few counts were recorded for this clone. The target antigen is unknown. This receptor was identified in a man between 45 and 60 years old in good health and CMV-seropositive. The gene calls are TRBV6-1 and TRBJ2-2, with D possibly being TRBD1 (6 bases). Input material: PBMCs. The CDR3 sequence is CASSEWQGYTGELFF. The CDR3 DNA reads TGTGCCAGCAGTGAATGGCAGGGGTACACCGGGGAGCTGTTTTTT.